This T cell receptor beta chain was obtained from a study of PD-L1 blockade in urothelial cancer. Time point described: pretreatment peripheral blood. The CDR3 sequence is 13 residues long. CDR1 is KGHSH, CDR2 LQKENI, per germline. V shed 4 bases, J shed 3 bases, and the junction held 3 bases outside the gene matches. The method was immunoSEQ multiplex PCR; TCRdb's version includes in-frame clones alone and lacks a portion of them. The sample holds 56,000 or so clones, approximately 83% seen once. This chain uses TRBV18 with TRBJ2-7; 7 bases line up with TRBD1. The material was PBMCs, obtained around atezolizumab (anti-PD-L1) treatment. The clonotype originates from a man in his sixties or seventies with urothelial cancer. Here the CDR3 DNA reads TGTGCCAGCTCACTATGGGACAGCTACGAGCAGTACTTC. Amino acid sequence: CASSLWDSYEQYF. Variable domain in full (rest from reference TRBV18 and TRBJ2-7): NAGVMQNPRHLVRRRGQEARLRCSPMKGHSHVYWYRQLPEEGLKFMVYLQKENIIDESGMPKERFSAEFPKEGPSILRIQQVVRGDSAAYFCASSLWDSYEQYFGPGTRLTVT.